This T cell receptor beta chain originates from a study of CD8 T cells in ankylosing spondylitis. Regarding the study as a whole: The study identified a TCR beta motif of 7 or 8 highly homologous variants that appeared characteristic of ankylosing spondylitis blood. Past studies reported some motif variants in reactive arthritis synovial fluid and blood.

The CDR3 covers 13 residues. J lost 7 bases, V lost 3 bases, and 0 bases had no gene match. This clonotype has a count of ten or more. Its target is unknown. Construction of TCR beta libraries was performed using quantitative 5'-RACE with molecular barcodes. TCRdb recomputed calls from the 5' RACE reads with MiXCR, one row per CDR3 protein. The table shows 150,000 to 200,000 distinct CDR3 sequences, with 18% occurring only once. The chain employs TRBV12-3 or TRBV12-4 and TRBJ2-1; 10 nucleotides align to TRBD2. Sample: blood, either unsorted or a sorted T cell fraction (not recorded which). This TCR was recovered from a male donor between 5 and 29 years old with ankylosing spondylitis or in good health (not recorded which). CDR3 DNA sequence: TGTGCCAGCAGTTTGACTAGCGGGAATGAGCAGTTCTTC. This encodes CASSLTSGNEQFF.